This TCR beta chain stems from a study of blood T cell repertoires in COVID-19. In the study overall: The samples span acute and convalescent COVID-19 from the United States, Italy and Spain.

V was clipped by 4 bases and J by 2 bases; unmatched bases: 8. Germline lookup yields CDR1 SGDLS and CDR2 YYNGEE. This CDR3 region has 16 residues. Sequencing used immunoSEQ multiplex PCR; TCRdb keeps in-frame clones, though not all of them. This table holds approximately 290,000 clones, about 85% found once. Sequencing was carried out using peripheral blood. The TCR sequence derives from a human donor with COVID-19, enrolled during active disease. The donor label of this sample is uncertain. The chain combines TRBV9 with TRBJ1-3; 8 bases map to TRBD1. CDR3 bases: TGTGCCAGCAGCCCTACACCAGGGGGCGCTGGAAACACCATATATTTT. Protein product: CASSPTPGGAGNTIYF.